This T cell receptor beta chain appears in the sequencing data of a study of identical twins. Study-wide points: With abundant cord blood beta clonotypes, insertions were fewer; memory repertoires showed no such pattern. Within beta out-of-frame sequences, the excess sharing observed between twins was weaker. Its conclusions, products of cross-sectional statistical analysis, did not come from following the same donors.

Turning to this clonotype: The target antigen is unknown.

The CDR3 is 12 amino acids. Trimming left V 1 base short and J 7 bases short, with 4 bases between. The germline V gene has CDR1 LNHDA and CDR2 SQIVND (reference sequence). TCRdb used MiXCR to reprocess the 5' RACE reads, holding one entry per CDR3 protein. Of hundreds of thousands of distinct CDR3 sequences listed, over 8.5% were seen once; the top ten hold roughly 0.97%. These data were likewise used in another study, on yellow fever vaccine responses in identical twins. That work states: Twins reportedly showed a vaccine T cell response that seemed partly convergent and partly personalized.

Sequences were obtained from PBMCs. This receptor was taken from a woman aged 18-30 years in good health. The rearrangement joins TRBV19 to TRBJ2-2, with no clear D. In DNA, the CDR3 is TGTGCCAGTAGTATAGGATACGGGGAGCTGTTTTTT. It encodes CASSIGYGELFF.